The 16 T cell receptor beta chains below were found in one sample sequenced in a study of T cells after yellow fever vaccination. TCRdb called the 5' RACE reads again in MiXCR, with one record for every CDR3 protein. The sample yields about 580,000 distinct CDR3 sequences, about a sixth seen once. This specimen was PBMCs, taken 5 days after the first yellow fever vaccination. These receptors were collected from a man aged 18 to 30 who received the YFV17D yellow fever vaccine.

The CDR3: CASSLALGDYTQYF. CDR3 in DNA: TGTGCCAGCAGCTTAGCGCTCGGGGACTATACGCAGTATTTT. The rearrangement uses TRBV7-2 and TRBJ2-3, with a weak D call TRBD2 (6 bases). Germline lookup yields CDR1 SGHTA and CDR2 FQGNSA. The CDR3 consists of 14 residues. V lost 0 bases, J lost 7 bases, and 11 bases lay in between.

The chain has TRBV6-2 or TRBV6-3 and TRBJ1-2; a weak D match, TRBD1 (5 bases). V was shortened by 6 bases and J by 4 bases, with 18 bases between the two germline ends. Germline values: CDR1 MNHEY, CDR2 SVGEGT. This CDR3 comprises 15 residues. CDR3 nucleotides: TGTGCCAGCAGCAATCAGGGCTCCCTCAGCTATGGCTACACCTTC. Translated: CASSNQGSLSYGYTF.

This clonotype was observed a few times. CDR3 sequence reads: CASDSTWDTEAFF. CDR3 DNA: TGTGCCAGCGACAGCACTTGGGACACTGAAGCTTTCTTT. The chain recombines TRBV19 with TRBJ1-1; TRBD1 is a possible D gene (5 bases). The CDR3 extends over 13 amino acids. CDR1 LNHDA and CDR2 SQIVND come from the germline V gene (reference sequence). Trimming shortened V by 9 bases and J by 3 bases, and 14 bases separated the two germline ends. The full variable domain, with the rest looked up from reference TRBV19 and TRBJ1-1, is DGGITQSPKYLFRKEGQNVTLSCEQNLNHDAMYWYRQDPGQGLRLIYYSQIVNDFQKGDIAEGYSVSREKKESFPLTVTSAQKNPTAFYLCASDSTWDTEAFFGQGTRLTVV.

A few counts support this clonotype. The rearrangement joins TRBV4-2 to TRBJ1-6; D is ambiguous. CDR1 is LGHNA and CDR2 is YNFKEQ in the germline V gene. The V and J ends lost 1 base and 6 bases respectively, with 4 bases between them. The CDR3 runs 13 residues. The CDR3 DNA reads TGTGCCAGCAGCCAAGGTAGTAATTCACCCCTCCACTTT. Translated, it gives CASSQGSNSPLHF.

This clonotype has only a few counts. The chain employs TRBV2 and TRBJ2-3; 11 bases line up with TRBD2. The junction had 2 bases not matched to a gene; V was cut back by 8 bases and J by 1 base. In germline, CDR1 is SNHLY, CDR2 FYNNEI. The CDR3 contains 14 residues. DNA for the CDR3: TGTGCCAGCCTACTAGCGGGGGGCACAGATACGCAGTATTTT. This encodes CASLLAGGTDTQYF.

V and J are TRBV5-1 and TRBJ2-7; 7 bases fit TRBD2. The CDR3 runs to 15 residues. J gave up 7 bases and V 4 bases, and 14 bases lay outside the gene matches. CDR1 is SGHRS, CDR2 YFSETQ, per germline. The DNA of the CDR3 is TGCGCCAGCAGCCTACGGACTAGTGAGACGGGGGAGCAGTACTTC. Amino acid sequence: CASSLRTSETGEQYF.

In its sample, this clonotype was seen many times. The V gene is TRBV5-4, the J gene TRBJ2-7; D gene unclear. CDR1 and CDR2 from the germline V gene are SGHNT and YYREEE (reference sequence). The V end lost 10 bases, the J end lost 0 bases, and 5 bases lay between the germline ends. The CDR3 extends over 10 amino acids. The DNA of the CDR3 is TGTGCCGGCTACTCCTACGAGCAGTACTTC. This sequence encodes CAGYSYEQYF. Supplemented by reference TRBV5-4 and TRBJ2-7, the full variable domain reads ETGVTQSPTHLIKTRGQQVTLRCSSQSGHNTVSWYQQALGQGPQFIFQYYREEENGRGNFPPRFSGLQFPNYSSELNVNALELDDSALYLCAGYSYEQYFGPGTRLTVT.

V usage is TRBV5-1 and J usage is TRBJ1-2, with D uncertain. Germline CDR1 reads SGHRS; CDR2 reads YFSETQ. CDR3 size: 14 residues. Deletions cut 0 bases from V and 5 bases from J, with 11 bases between. Here the CDR3 reads CASSLGGTRYGYTF. As DNA, the CDR3 is TGCGCCAGCAGCTTGGGAGGTACGCGGTATGGCTACACCTTC.

There are a few counts of this clonotype. The chain joins TRBV3-1 to TRBJ1-1, with D possibly TRBD1 on 5 matching bases. The CDR3 is 14 residues long. V lost 3 bases and J lost 1, with 9 bases in between. In germline, CDR1 is LGHDT, CDR2 YNNKEL (reference sequence). The CDR3 coding sequence is TGTGCCAGCAGCCAGCATGACAGGAACACTGAAGCTTTCTTT. Its translation is CASSQHDRNTEAFF.

This chain joins TRBV5-1 and TRBJ2-3; 13 nucleotides match TRBD2. The germline gives CDR1 SGHRS, CDR2 YFSETQ. The CDR3 is 16 amino acids. V shed 4 bases and J 3 bases; nucleotides not matched to a gene: 5. The CDR3 sequence: CASSIGTSGATDTQYF. The CDR3 DNA is TGCGCCAGCAGCATCGGGACTAGCGGGGCTACAGATACGCAGTATTTT.

The chain has TRBV20-1 and TRBJ1-2; TRBD1 might be the D (6 bases). Trimming left V 0 bases short and J 6 bases short, with 14 bases between. Per the germline V gene, CDR1 is DFQATT and CDR2 is SNEGSKA (reference sequence). The length of the CDR3 is 14 residues. CDR3 in amino acids: CSARDVGTYNGYTF. CDR3 sequence (DNA): TGCAGTGCTAGAGATGTGGGGACATATAATGGCTACACCTTC.

This clonotype occurred a few times. The V gene is TRBV5-1, the J gene TRBJ1-2; tentative D call: TRBD1 (6 bases). The germline gives CDR1 SGHRS, CDR2 YFSETQ. V dropped 0 bases and J dropped 8 bases, with 14 bases sitting between them. CDR3 size: 14 residues. CDR3 sequence: CASSLGTAFRGYTF. The CDR3 coding sequence is TGCGCCAGCAGCTTGGGGACAGCCTTTCGGGGCTACACCTTC.

This clonotype occurred a few times. This chain links TRBV6-5 with TRBJ2-2, with 10 bases fitting TRBD2. This CDR3 is built from 18 residues. In germline, CDR1 is MNHEY, CDR2 SVGAGI. V was clipped by 4 bases and J by 4 bases; unmatched bases: 12. The CDR3 is CASSLASGGVGVTGELFF. Written as DNA, the CDR3 is TGTGCCAGCAGTTTGGCTAGCGGGGGAGTGGGGGTCACCGGGGAGCTGTTTTTT.

The CDR3 spells CASSGSGPYNEQFF. The CDR3 DNA sequence: TGTGCCAGCTCTGGCTCAGGGCCTTACAATGAGCAGTTCTTC. V usage is TRBV6-2 or TRBV6-3 and J usage is TRBJ2-1; possibly TRBD1 for D (5 bases). Trimming removed 8 bases from V and 4 bases from J, with 15 bases in between. This CDR3 contains 14 residues. Germline CDR1 MNHEY, CDR2 SVGEGT.

This clonotype was counted many times. This chain uses TRBV11-2 with TRBJ2-5; D gene ambiguous. This CDR3 region has 14 residues. The V gene's germline CDR1 is SGHAT and CDR2 FQNNGV. V dropped 1 base and J dropped 7 bases, with 13 bases sitting between them. The DNA for the CDR3 is TGTGCCAGCAGCTTAGGAAGGCAGATCGGGACCCAGTACTTC. Its translation is CASSLGRQIGTQYF.

V is TRBV7-9 and J is TRBJ1-1; possibly TRBD1 for D (6 bases). CDR3 length: 17 amino acids. CDR1 is SEHNR, CDR2 FQNEAQ, per germline (reference sequence). V lost 4 bases and J lost 1, with 19 bases in between. The CDR3 is CASSSGRGQAGNTEAFF. For the CDR3, the DNA is TGTGCCAGCAGCTCCGGCAGGGGTCAAGCGGGGAACACTGAAGCTTTCTTT.